This T cell receptor beta chain comes out of a study of blood T cell repertoires in COVID-19. Study background: PBMCs, B-cell-depleted T cells, or T cells provided the cDNA or gDNA that made up the material.

There are 13 residues in the CDR3. Trimming removed 6 bases at V and 5 bases at J, with 11 bases between. Source study methods: Scientists estimated how many nucleated cells there were by amplifying reference gene primers. The assay was immunoSEQ multiplex PCR, and TCRdb's table has in-frame clones only and misses some. That table supplies the V and J calls and clone size; D and trimming were determined from the DNA. This table holds nearly 25,000 clones, 80% to 90% found once. Specimen: peripheral blood. V and J are TRBV12-3 or TRBV12-4 and TRBJ1-5; D unresolved. This TCR was sampled from a man between 70 and 80 years old with acute or convalescent COVID-19. The CDR3 coding sequence is TGTGCCAGCAGCCCCGAGAGGGATCAGCCCCAGCATTTT. Translating it yields CASSPERDQPQHF.